This TCR beta chain was captured by sequencing in a study of T cell repertoires in cytomegalovirus infection (dated by TCRdb to between 2018 and 2021). With respect to the entire study: Recently identified HLA-C-restricted CMV epitopes, whose presentation resists viral immunomodulation, were targeted by peptide stimulations together with well-studied HLA-B-restricted epitopes. Donor HLA type was relevant to the analysis, because carriage of CMV infection together with the matching HLA type was indicated by public TCR beta signatures. What the research found in general, with its limitations: Carriers of CMV infection plus the relevant HLA type were discriminated by the cumulative frequency of public TCR beta family members in the study cohort and in an independent roughly 400-donor cohort. The ex vivo response was dominated by HLA-C-restricted CMV-specific TCR beta clonotypes, which also provided the single most frequent clonotype in two of eight donors.

Sequencing was performed on an Illumina HiSeq 1500. Through fastp at Q25 and MiXCR, TCRdb rebuilt clones from the public reads, retaining in-frame beta chains. For every CDR3 protein sequence, its rows merge into one entry that carries the most common genes and DNA. The sample table contains 100,000 to 150,000 distinct CDR3 sequences; only one count was recorded for roughly a third of them. The ten largest make up roughly 50% of the sample. The sample's treatment or condition label is to be understood as: in vitro stimulation with specific CMV peptide epitopes to enrich CMV-specific T cells. To note about this clonotype: Which antigen it targets is not known. Qualities for individual bases were not recorded, and no much larger clone is one base off.

This TCR was sampled from a human donor in good health (CMV status not recorded). Some clones in this sample may be carry-over from other donors' samples. The specimen was CD8+ T cells from cultured PBMCs, collected from culture after CMV antigen stimulation.

The DNA sequence is as follows: TGTGCCAGCAGTTACTCCTGGGGGGCCTACACAGATACGCAGTATTTT. The encoded protein is CASSYSWGAYTDTQYF. Recombination joined TRBV6-5 with TRBJ2-3; the D match is possibly TRBD1 or TRBD2, with 6 bases aligned in each. V is shortened by 0 bases, J by 2 bases, and the region joining them spans 12 bases. Counted from cysteine to phenylalanine, this CDR3 has 16 amino acids. The read is trimmed to its CDR3 DNA, 48 bases read in frame from base 1. The germline V gene supplies CDR1 MNHEY and CDR2 SVGAGI.